Listed below are T cell receptor beta chains from one sample, sequenced in a study of CD4+ T cells in melanoma. The assay was immunoSEQ multiplex PCR, and TCRdb's table has in-frame clones only and misses some. The data contain around 13,000 clones, roughly two thirds of them singletons. Sample: cells from a culture (not recorded whether cultured in vitro). The receptors originated from a human donor with melanoma. Both conserved end residues are part of each CDR3. The D gene is left open where the match is weak. Size tells how often a clone was seen (once, few, many) or the class of an expanded clone, and some rows leave it out.

J gene | D gene | V gene | clone size | CDR3 DNA | CDR3 protein
TRBJ1-2 | - | TRBV6-6 | - | TGTGCCAGCAGTTACTCGAAGCTAAACTATGGCTACACCTTC | CASSYSKLNYGYTF
TRBJ1-4 | - | TRBV6-6 | - | TGTGCCAGCAGCCCTAGGACAGTTTCTAATGAAAAACTGTTTTTT | CASSPRTVSNEKLFF
TRBJ2-1 | - | TRBV7-2 | - | TGTGCCAGCAGCCGGGACAGCCGAGGGGGGACTGAGCAGTTCTTC | CASSRDSRGGTEQFF
TRBJ1-5 | - | TRBV30 | - | TGTGCCTGGAGTGTTAAGGGGACCGCCGGCTATCAGCCCCAGCATTTT | CAWSVKGTAGYQPQHF
TRBJ2-1 | - | TRBV5-6 | - | TGTGCCAGCAGCTTTGAACAGAAAGATTACAATGAGCAGTTCTTC | CASSFEQKDYNEQFF
TRBJ1-2 | - | TRBV6-1 | once | TGTGCCAGCAGTTCGGCCGCTAACTATGGCTACACCTTC | CASSSAANYGYTF
TRBJ2-2 | - | TRBV2 | - | TGTGCCAGCAGTGTCAATGAGGGGTCGGCCGGGGAGCTGTTTTTT | CASSVNEGSAGELFF
TRBJ2-5 | - | TRBV27 | - | TGTGCCAGCAGTTCTCGGGGGATCCAAGAGACCCAGTACTTC | CASSSRGIQETQYF
TRBJ2-7 | - | TRBV2 | few | TGTGCCAGCAGTGTGGACAGTTCCTACGAGCAGTACTTC | CASSVDSSYEQYF
TRBJ2-1 | - | TRBV7-9 | once | TGTGCCAGCAGCTCTACAGGACTCGCGGGGTCCTACAATGAGCAGTTCTTC | CASSSTGLAGSYNEQFF
TRBJ2-5 | TRBD2 | TRBV14 | - | TGTGCCAGCAGTCGGGGCCGGGGGGACCAAGAGACCCAGTACTTC | CASSRGRGDQETQYF
TRBJ2-1 | TRBD1 | TRBV7-9 | few | TGTGCCAGCAGCCGTACAGGGGGCCCCTACAATGAGCAGTTCTTC | CASSRTGGPYNEQFF
TRBJ2-2 | - | TRBV29-1 | few | TGCAGCGTTGCGGGGACGGGAGACACCGGGGAGCTGTTTTTT | CSVAGTGDTGELFF
TRBJ1-2 | TRBD1 | TRBV18 | - | TGTGCCAGCTCACCTAACAGGGGATCCAACTATGGCTACACCTTC | CASSPNRGSNYGYTF
TRBJ2-5 | TRBD1 | TRBV6-6 | - | TGTGCCAGCAGTCTTGACAGGGTTGAGACCCAGTACTTC | CASSLDRVETQYF
TRBJ2-7 | - | TRBV5-1 | - | TGCGCCAGCAGCTTGGGGGTCAGCTCCTACGAGCAGTACTTC | CASSLGVSSYEQYF
TRBJ2-1 | TRBD1 | TRBV5-1 | - | TGCGCCAGCAGCTTGGGGACAGGGGAAAATGAGCAGTTCTTC | CASSLGTGENEQFF
TRBJ2-1 | TRBD2 | TRBV9 | few | TGTGCCAGCAGCGTTATTGCGGGGGGGCGCGGTGAGCAGTTCTTC | CASSVIAGGRGEQFF
TRBJ2-4 | - | TRBV5-1 | - | TGCGCCAGCCACCGGGGCGGTGCAGGGAACGGCAAAAACATTCAGTACTTC | CASHRGGAGNGKNIQYF
TRBJ1-6 | - | TRBV6-5 | - | TGTGCCAGCAGTGAAGAAGGGAATTCACCCCTCCACTTT | CASSEEGNSPLHF